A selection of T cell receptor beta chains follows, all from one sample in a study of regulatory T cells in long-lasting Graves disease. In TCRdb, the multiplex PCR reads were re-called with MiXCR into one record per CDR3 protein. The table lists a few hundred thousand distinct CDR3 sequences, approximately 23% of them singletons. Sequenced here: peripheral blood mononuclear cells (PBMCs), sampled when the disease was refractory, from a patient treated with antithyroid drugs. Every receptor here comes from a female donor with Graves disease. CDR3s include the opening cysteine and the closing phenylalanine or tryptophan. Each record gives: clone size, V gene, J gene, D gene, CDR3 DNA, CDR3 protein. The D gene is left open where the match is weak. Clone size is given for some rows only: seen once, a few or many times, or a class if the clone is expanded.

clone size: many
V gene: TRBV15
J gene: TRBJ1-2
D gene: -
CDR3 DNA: TGTGCCACCAGCGTCGGGACAAACGGAGGCTACACCTTC
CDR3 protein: CATSVGTNGGYTF

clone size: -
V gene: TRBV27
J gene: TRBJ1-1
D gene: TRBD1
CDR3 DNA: TGTGCCAGCAGCGCCCTTCAGGGGGCGACTCGGAACACTGAAGCTTTCTTT
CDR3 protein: CASSALQGATRNTEAFF

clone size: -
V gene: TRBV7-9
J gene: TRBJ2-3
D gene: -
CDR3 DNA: TGTGCCCTAAGCGGGCAGGGCACAGATACGCAGTATTTT
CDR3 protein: CALSGQGTDTQYF

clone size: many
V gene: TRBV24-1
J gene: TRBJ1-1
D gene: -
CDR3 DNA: TGTGCCACGTCTCCGGACGGACTGAACACTGAAGCTTTCTTT
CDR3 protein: CATSPDGLNTEAFF

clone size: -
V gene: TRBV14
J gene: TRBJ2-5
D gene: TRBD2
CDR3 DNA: TGTGCCAGCAGCCAACTGCTCAGCGGGAGGAACCAAGAGACCCAGTACTTC
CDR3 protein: CASSQLLSGRNQETQYF

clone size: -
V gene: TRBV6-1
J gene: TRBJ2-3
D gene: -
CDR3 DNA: TGTGCCAGCAACTCACAAGAGGGTGGTACAGATACGCAGTATTTT
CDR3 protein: CASNSQEGGTDTQYF

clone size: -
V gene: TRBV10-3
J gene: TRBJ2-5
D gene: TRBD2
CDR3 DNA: TGTGCCATCAGTGTAGCGGGAGCGGGACAAGAGACCCAGTACTTC
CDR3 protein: CAISVAGAGQETQYF

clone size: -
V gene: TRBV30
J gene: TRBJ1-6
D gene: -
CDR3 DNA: TGTGCCTGGATGTCGGGGGGCCTTTCACCCCTCCACTTT
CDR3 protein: CAWMSGGLSPLHF

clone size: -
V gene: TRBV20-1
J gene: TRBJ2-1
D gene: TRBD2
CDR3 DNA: TGCAGTGCTAGAGGGGGTAGCGGGGGTAACTCCTACAATGAGCAGTTCTTC
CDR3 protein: CSARGGSGGNSYNEQFF

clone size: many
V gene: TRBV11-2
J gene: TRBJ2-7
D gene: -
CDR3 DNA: TGTGCCAGCAGGCGGGGATTGGAGGGACGCGAGCAGTACTTC
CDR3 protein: CASRRGLEGREQYF

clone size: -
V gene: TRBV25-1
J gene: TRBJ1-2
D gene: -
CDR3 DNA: TGTGCCAGCAGTGTTGAAGGATTCAACTATGGCTACACCTTC
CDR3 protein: CASSVEGFNYGYTF

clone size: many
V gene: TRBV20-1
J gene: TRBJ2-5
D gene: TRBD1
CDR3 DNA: TGCAGTGCTAGAGACGGACAGGATGCCAAAGAGACCCAGTACTTC
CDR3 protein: CSARDGQDAKETQYF

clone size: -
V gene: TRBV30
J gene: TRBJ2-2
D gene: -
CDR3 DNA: TGTGCCTGGAGCCCCACCGAGACTAGACACACCGGGGAGCTGTTTTTT
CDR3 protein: CAWSPTETRHTGELFF

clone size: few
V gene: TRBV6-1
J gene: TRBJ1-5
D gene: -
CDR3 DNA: TGTGCCAGCAGTGACGCCCCGGGGAAGGGTCAGCCCCAGCATTTT
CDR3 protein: CASSDAPGKGQPQHF

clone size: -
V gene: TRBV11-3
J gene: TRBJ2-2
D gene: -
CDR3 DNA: TGTGCCAGCAGCTTCCCCACGGCAAGCGTCAACACCGGGGAGCTGTTTTTT
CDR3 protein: CASSFPTASVNTGELFF

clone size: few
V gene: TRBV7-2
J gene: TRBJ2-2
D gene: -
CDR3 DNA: TGTGCCAGCAGCCCCCCCGGGGGCGATGCCGGGGAGCTGTTTTTT
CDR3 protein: CASSPPGGDAGELFF

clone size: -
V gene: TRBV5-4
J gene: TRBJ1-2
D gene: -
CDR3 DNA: TGTGCCAGCAGCTTGGACGGACTTAACTATGGCTACACCTTC
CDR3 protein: CASSLDGLNYGYTF

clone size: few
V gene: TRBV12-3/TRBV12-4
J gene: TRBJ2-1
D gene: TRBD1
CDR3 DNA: TGTGCCAGCAGGAAGACAGGGGGGGATGAGCAGTTCTTC
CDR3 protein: CASRKTGGDEQFF

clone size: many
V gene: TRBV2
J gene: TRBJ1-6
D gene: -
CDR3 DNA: TGTGCCACCCGCGGGGGCGCCCTCGACGTCAAGTCACCCCTCCACTTT
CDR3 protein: CATRGGALDVKSPLHF

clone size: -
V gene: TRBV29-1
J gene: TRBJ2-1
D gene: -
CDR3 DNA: TGCAGCCCCCTGGCAGTTAGCGGCGGATACAATGAGCAGTTCTTC
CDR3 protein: CSPLAVSGGYNEQFF

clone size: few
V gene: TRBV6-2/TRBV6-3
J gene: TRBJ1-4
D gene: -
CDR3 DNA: TGTGCCAGCAGTTATGGTCTGGGGGGTTTGACTGAAAAACTGTTTTTT
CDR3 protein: CASSYGLGGLTEKLFF

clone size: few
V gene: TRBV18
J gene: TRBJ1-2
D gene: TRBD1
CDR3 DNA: TGTGCCAGCTCATCGGCGACAGGGGGCGAGTATGGCTACACCTTC
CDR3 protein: CASSSATGGEYGYTF